This T cell receptor (beta chain) was captured by sequencing in a study of STAT3 mutations in large granular lymphocyte leukemia. The study's findings and limits: Differing intervals and regimens complicate linking therapy response to clone burden. In about 30% of the 18 patients, new TCR clonotypes emerged after therapy. Every T-cell large granular lymphocyte leukemia patient had at least one immunodominant TCR beta clonotype.

Germline V CDR1 and CDR2: MNHEY, SVGAGI. V dropped 6 bases and J dropped 0 bases, with 14 bases sitting between them. This CDR3 is 15 amino acids long. This table comes from immunoSEQ multiplex PCR, and its TCRdb copy is limited to in-frame clones, with some not included. The sample yields about 16,000 clones, roughly 86% seen once. Note on this clone: The target antigen is unknown.

The sequence came from a man aged 50 to 60 with T-cell large granular lymphocyte leukemia. Some clones in this sample may be carry-over from other donors' samples. Sequenced material: peripheral blood mononuclear cells. The chain links TRBV6-5 to TRBJ1-2, with unresolved D. The CDR3 here is CASSDFTTSNYGYTF. CDR3 in DNA: TGTGCCAGCAGCGACTTTACGACTTCTAACTATGGCTACACCTTC.